Below, 10 T cell receptor beta chains from the same sample are listed, as sequenced in a study of blood T cell repertoires in COVID-19. Using immunoSEQ multiplex PCR, the repertoire was profiled, and TCRdb retains in-frame clones only, with some absent. The table records some 120,000 clones, more than 75% of them present only once. The sequenced sample was peripheral blood. The receptors were gathered from a man aged 65-85 years with acute or convalescent COVID-19.

V usage is TRBV3-1 (or the pseudogene TRBV3-2) and J usage is TRBJ1-6; D gene uncertain. The V end lost 5 bases, the J end lost 0 bases, and 11 bases lay between the germline ends. The CDR3 contains 16 residues. The germline V gene encodes CDR1 LGHDT and CDR2 YNNKEL (reference sequence). The CDR3 spells CASSSTWSSYNSPLHF. The DNA of the CDR3 is TGTGCCAGCAGCTCCACTTGGAGCTCCTATAATTCACCCCTCCACTTT.

The chain combines TRBV14 with TRBJ1-1; 9 nucleotides align to TRBD1. V lost 4 bases, J lost 4 bases, and 10 bases stayed unmatched. This CDR3 region has 16 residues. Germline lookup yields CDR1 SGHDN and CDR2 FVKESK. CDR3 amino acids: CASSPAGTGYSTEAFF. CDR3 nucleotide sequence: TGTGCCAGCAGCCCAGCCGGGACAGGGTATAGCACTGAAGCTTTCTTT.

V is TRBV6-6 and J is TRBJ2-7, with D possibly TRBD1 on 6 matching bases. Deletions cut 7 bases from V and 1 base from J, with 14 bases between. The CDR3 extends over 14 amino acids. The germline CDR1 and CDR2 sequences are MNHNY and SVGAGI (reference sequence). CDR3 residues: CASTLQGQSYEQYF. CDR3 sequence (DNA): TGTGCCAGCACTTTACAGGGCCAATCCTACGAGCAGTACTTC.

This chain connects TRBV2 to TRBJ1-1; perhaps TRBD1 as D (5 bases). V lost 0 bases and J 1 base, leaving 9 bases between the germline ends. CDR1 SNHLY and CDR2 FYNNEI come from the germline V gene. CDR3 length equals 15 residues. For the CDR3, the DNA is TGTGCCAGCAGTGAAGCGGGCAGGGAGAACACTGAAGCTTTCTTT. Amino acid sequence: CASSEAGRENTEAFF.

In its sample, this clone was seen once. The chain combines TRBV11-2 with TRBJ1-2; 10 bases line up with TRBD1. Trimming removed 7 bases from V and 4 bases from J; junction bases left unmatched: 12. The germline gives CDR1 SGHAT, CDR2 FQNNGV. CDR3 size: 16 residues. The CDR3 nucleotides read TGTGCCAGCACCTTGTCCCGGGACAGGGGTGGCTATGGCTACACCTTC. It specifies CASTLSRDRGGYGYTF.

CDR3 bases: TGTGCCAGCAGCCCCCGGACAGGGAGCTATGGCTACACCTTC. Translating it yields CASSPRTGSYGYTF. The chain has TRBV7-9 and TRBJ1-2, with 8 bases lining up with TRBD1. The CDR3 loop spans 14 amino acids. CDR1 is SEHNR, CDR2 FQNEAQ, per germline (reference sequence). V shed 5 bases, J shed 4 bases, and the junction held 6 bases outside the gene matches.

The chain links TRBV7-8 to TRBJ2-5, with D possibly TRBD2 on 6 matching bases. The germline gives CDR1 SGHVS, CDR2 FQNEAQ. Trimming cost V 6 bases and J 4 bases, with 9 bases left between them. The CDR3 length is 12 residues. CDR3 coding DNA: TGTGCCAGCAGACGGGGGACAGAGACCCAGTACTTC. This gives the protein CASRRGTETQYF. Complete variable domain (other parts from reference TRBV7-8 and TRBJ2-5): GAGVSQSPRYKVAKRGQDVALRCDPISGHVSLFWYQQALGQGPEFLTYFQNEAQLDKSGLPSDRFFAERPEGSVSTLKIQRTQQEDSAVYLCASRRGTETQYFGPGTRLLVL.

The chain employs TRBV19 and TRBJ1-2; TRBD1 aligns across 7 bases. Germline trimming cut 9 bases from V and 5 bases from J; bases unmatched to any gene: 12. Germline V gene sequence: CDR1 LNHDA, CDR2 SQIVND (reference sequence). The CDR3 extends over 14 amino acids. CDR3 protein: CASLNPGQDYGYTF. The CDR3 DNA sequence: TGTGCCAGCCTAAACCCAGGACAGGATTATGGCTACACCTTC.

The chain couples TRBV5-1 to TRBJ2-7; D call uncertain. The V gene's germline CDR1 is SGHRS and CDR2 YFSETQ. CDR3 size: 15 residues. Between the trimmed V and J ends, which lost 0 bases and 5 bases, there was a span of 15 bases. DNA of the CDR3: TGCGCCAGCAGCTTGGAAGTAGCCTTCTCTAACGAGCAGTACTTC. Protein product: CASSLEVAFSNEQYF.

This chain uses TRBV10-2 with TRBJ2-7; D gene ambiguous. The CDR3 is 14 residues long. The germline V and J ends were trimmed by 7 bases and 0 bases, with 13 bases remaining between them. Germline V gene lookup returns CDR1 WSHSY and CDR2 SAAADI. The CDR3 coding sequence is TGCGCCAGCATCCCTAGAGTCAGCTCCTACGAGCAGTACTTC. This gives the protein CASIPRVSSYEQYF.